The 7 T cell receptor beta chains below all came from one sample that was sequenced in a study of T cell repertoires in cytomegalovirus infection. TCRdb ran MiXCR on the reads and lists one entry per CDR3 protein. The data show about 320,000 distinct CDR3 sequences, more than 8% seen once. Sequenced: PBMCs. These receptors came from a human donor in good health (CMV status not recorded). Some clones in this sample may be carry-over from other donors' samples.

This clonotype was counted ten times or more. The chain has TRBV12-3 or TRBV12-4 and TRBJ1-1, with 10 positions matching TRBD1. The CDR3 length is 14 residues. With V trimmed by 6 bases and J by 3 bases, 4 bases remained unmatched. The CDR3 sequence: CASRAGTGDTEAFF. CDR3 DNA sequence: TGTGCCAGCAGAGCCGGGACAGGGGACACTGAAGCTTTCTTT.

The chain carries TRBV11-2 and TRBJ2-5; D is undetermined. V lost 1 base and J lost 5, with 11 bases in between. The germline V gene encodes CDR1 SGHAT and CDR2 FQNNGV. The CDR3 runs to 14 residues. The chain's CDR3 is CASSLVGKRETQYF. The DNA of the CDR3 is TGTGCCAGCAGCTTAGTGGGAAAGAGGGAGACCCAGTACTTC. The variable domain in full, with the rest retrieved from reference TRBV11-2 and TRBJ2-5, is EAGVAQSPRYKIIEKRQSVAFWCNPISGHATLYWYQQILGQGPKLLIQFQNNGVVDDSQLPKDRFSAERLKGVDSTLKIQPAKLEDSAVYLCASSLVGKRETQYFGPGTRLLVL.

V usage is TRBV7-9 and J usage is TRBJ1-2; possible D gene TRBD1, 5 bases. CDR3 length equals 12 residues. Per the germline V gene, CDR1 is SEHNR and CDR2 is FQNEAQ (reference sequence). V lost 5 bases, J lost 6 bases, and 10 bases lay in between. CDR3 sequence: CASSVVGDGYTF. CDR3 in DNA: TGTGCCAGCAGCGTCGTAGGGGATGGCTACACCTTC.

This clonotype appeared many times. V usage is TRBV6-2 or TRBV6-3 and J usage is TRBJ2-1, with no clear D. V was shortened by 5 bases and J by 0 bases, with 14 bases between the two germline ends. The CDR3 spans 16 residues. In germline, CDR1 is MNHEY, CDR2 SVGEGT. This chain's CDR3 is CASSQNSRSSYNEQFF. DNA of the CDR3: TGTGCCAGCAGTCAAAATAGCAGAAGCTCCTACAATGAGCAGTTCTTC.

The rearrangement joins TRBV14 to TRBJ2-3, with D unclear. Germline V gene lookup returns CDR1 SGHDN and CDR2 FVKESK. This CDR3 spans 14 amino acids. V was pared by 2 bases and J by 1 base, with 7 bases between. As DNA, the CDR3 is TGTGCCAGCAGCCAATTACTTCGCACAGATACGCAGTATTTT. Its translation: CASSQLLRTDTQYF.

This clonotype has a handful of counts. The rearrangement joins TRBV12-3 or TRBV12-4 to TRBJ2-1, with 9 bases identical to TRBD2. This CDR3 comprises 13 residues. The V segment lost 10 bases and the J segment 6 bases; nucleotides outside the gene matches: 7. The CDR3 reads CATSGTSRNEQFF. The CDR3 DNA reads as TGTGCCACCTCCGGGACTAGCCGCAATGAGCAGTTCTTC.

The chain combines TRBV6-2 or TRBV6-3 with TRBJ2-2, with D unclear. This CDR3 is 16 amino acids long. Germline CDR1 MNHEY, CDR2 SVGEGT. V lost 0 bases, J lost 3 bases, and 11 bases lay in between. The CDR3 spells CASSYSIGPDTGELFF. The DNA for the CDR3 is TGTGCCAGCAGTTACTCGATAGGGCCGGACACCGGGGAGCTGTTTTTT.